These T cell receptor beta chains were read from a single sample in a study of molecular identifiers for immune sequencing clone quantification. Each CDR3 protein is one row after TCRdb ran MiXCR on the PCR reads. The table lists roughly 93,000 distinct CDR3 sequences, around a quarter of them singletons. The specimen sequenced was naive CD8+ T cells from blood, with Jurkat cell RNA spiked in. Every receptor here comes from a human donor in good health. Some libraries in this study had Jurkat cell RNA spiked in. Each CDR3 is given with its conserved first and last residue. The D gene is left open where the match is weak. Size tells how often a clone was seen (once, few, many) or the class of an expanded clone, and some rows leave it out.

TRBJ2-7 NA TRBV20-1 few CSADTGGYEQYF TGCAGTGCCGACACCGGAGGCTACGAGCAGTACTTC
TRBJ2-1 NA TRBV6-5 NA CASSYVGGGEEQFF TGTGCCAGCAGTTACGTCGGCGGGGGCGAGGAGCAGTTCTTC
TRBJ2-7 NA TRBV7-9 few CASSLEGPHEQYF TGTGCCAGCAGCTTAGAGGGTCCCCACGAGCAGTACTTC
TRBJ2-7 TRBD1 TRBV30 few CAWSLGPGTGATYEQYF TGTGCCTGGAGTTTGGGGCCCGGGACAGGGGCGACCTACGAGCAGTACTTC
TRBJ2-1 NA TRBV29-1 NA CIDPYNGQFF TGCATAGACCCCTACAATGGGCAGTTCTTC
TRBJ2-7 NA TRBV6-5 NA CASSYSDGGYEQYF TGTGCCAGCAGTTACTCGGACGGAGGCTACGAGCAGTACTTC
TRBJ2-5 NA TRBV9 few CASSVGPPQETQYF TGTGCCAGCAGCGTAGGGCCACCTCAAGAGACCCAGTACTTC
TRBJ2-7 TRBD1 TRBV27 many CASSLRGQGSYEQYF TGTGCCAGCAGCTTGAGGGGACAGGGGTCCTACGAGCAGTACTTC
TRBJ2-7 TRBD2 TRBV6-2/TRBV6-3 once CVSYSGRAAYEQYF TGTGTCTCCTATAGCGGGAGGGCAGCCTACGAGCAGTACTTC
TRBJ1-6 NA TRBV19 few CASSIEGFRSPLHF TGTGCCAGTAGTATAGAGGGGTTTCGGTCACCCCTCCACTTT
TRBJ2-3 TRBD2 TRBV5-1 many CASSPGLAEDTDTQYF TGCGCCAGCAGCCCGGGACTAGCGGAGGACACAGATACGCAGTATTTT
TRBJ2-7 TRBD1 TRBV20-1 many CSARGTGGAYRYEQYF TGCAGTGCTAGAGGTACAGGGGGCGCGTACCGCTACGAGCAGTACTTC
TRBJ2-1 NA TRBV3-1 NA CASSQDQSSYNEQFF TGTGCCAGCAGCCAAGACCAGAGCTCCTACAATGAGCAGTTCTTC
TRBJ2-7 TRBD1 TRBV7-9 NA CASSLGGQGKGYEQYF TGTGCCAGCAGCTTAGGGGGACAGGGAAAAGGCTACGAGCAGTACTTC
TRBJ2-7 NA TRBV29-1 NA CSVESSGYEQYF TGCAGCGTTGAATCCTCGGGCTACGAGCAGTACTTC
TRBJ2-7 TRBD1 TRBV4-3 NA CASSQGRQGAYEQYF TGCGCCAGCAGCCAAGGTAGGCAGGGGGCCTACGAGCAGTACTTC
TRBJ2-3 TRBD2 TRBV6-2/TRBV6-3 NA CASSSDGLAGFTDTQYF TGTGCCAGCAGTTCCGACGGACTAGCGGGGTTCACAGATACGCAGTATTTT
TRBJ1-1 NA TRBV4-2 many CASSQDRGQNTEAFF TGTGCCAGCAGCCAAGATCGGGGACAGAACACTGAAGCTTTCTTT
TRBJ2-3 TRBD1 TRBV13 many CASSTRDRGPPDTQYF TGTGCCAGCAGCACGAGGGACAGGGGGCCCCCAGATACGCAGTATTTT
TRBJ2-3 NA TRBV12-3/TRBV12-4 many CASSSATDTQYF TGTGCCAGCAGTTCGGCCACAGATACGCAGTATTTT
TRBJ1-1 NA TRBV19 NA CASSSYRNTEAFF TGTGCCAGTAGTTCCTACAGGAACACTGAAGCTTTCTTT
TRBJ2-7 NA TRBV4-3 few CASSQDVTAYEQYF TGCGCCAGCAGCCAAGATGTGACAGCCTACGAGCAGTACTTC
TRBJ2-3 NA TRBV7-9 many CASSKTSSEDTQYF TGTGCCAGCAGCAAGACTAGTTCAGAAGATACGCAGTATTTT